This T cell receptor beta chain was captured by sequencing in a study of metastatic and nonmetastatic thyroid tumors. Across the study: Across blood and tumor or nodule tissue, repertoires from malignant and benign thyroid patients were compared with one another. Study findings and constraints: Malignant thyroid tumors reportedly had TCR beta diversity that was significantly higher than in benign nodules, in blood and tumor.

By sample fraction, this clone is medium-sized. Its specificity is unknown. Treatment of any kind had been given to no patient before thyroid surgery. The CDR3 consists of 15 residues. Germline CDR1 is MRHNA and CDR2 is SNTAGT. The germline V and J ends were trimmed by 3 bases and 3 bases, with 12 bases remaining between them. In the original analysis: Clinicopathological groups differed in CDR3, with these differences serving to build a distant-metastasis classifier for papillary thyroid cancer. With MiXCR, TCRdb reprocessed the PCR reads. These V and J calls originate from TCRdb's pipeline instead of the authors' own analysis. The sample consists of 8,000 to 10,000 clones, less than 40% of them appearing once.

The clonotype comes from a female donor with papillary thyroid cancer or a benign thyroid nodule (not recorded which). Some clones in this sample may be carry-over from other donors' samples. V usage is TRBV6-4 and J usage is TRBJ1-5; D perhaps matches TRBD1 (6 bases). The sample taken for sequencing was tumor tissue. The CDR3 DNA sequence: TGTGCCAGCAGTGAGGGCAGGGGAGCCAATCAGCCCCAGCATTTT. Protein sequence: CASSEGRGANQPQHF.